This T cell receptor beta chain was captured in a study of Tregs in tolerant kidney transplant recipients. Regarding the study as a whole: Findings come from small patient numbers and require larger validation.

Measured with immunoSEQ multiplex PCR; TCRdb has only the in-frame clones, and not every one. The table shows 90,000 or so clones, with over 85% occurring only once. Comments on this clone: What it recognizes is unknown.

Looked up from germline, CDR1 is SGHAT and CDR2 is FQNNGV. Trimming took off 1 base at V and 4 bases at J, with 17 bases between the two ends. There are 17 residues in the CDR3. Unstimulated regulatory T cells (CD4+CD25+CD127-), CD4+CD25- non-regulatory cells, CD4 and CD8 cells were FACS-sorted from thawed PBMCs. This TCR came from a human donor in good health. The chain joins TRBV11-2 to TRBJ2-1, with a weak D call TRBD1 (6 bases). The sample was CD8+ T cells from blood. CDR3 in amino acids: CASSLGGGLFLYNEQFF. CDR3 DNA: TGTGCCAGCAGCTTAGGTGGGGGCCTGTTCCTTTACAATGAGCAGTTCTTC.